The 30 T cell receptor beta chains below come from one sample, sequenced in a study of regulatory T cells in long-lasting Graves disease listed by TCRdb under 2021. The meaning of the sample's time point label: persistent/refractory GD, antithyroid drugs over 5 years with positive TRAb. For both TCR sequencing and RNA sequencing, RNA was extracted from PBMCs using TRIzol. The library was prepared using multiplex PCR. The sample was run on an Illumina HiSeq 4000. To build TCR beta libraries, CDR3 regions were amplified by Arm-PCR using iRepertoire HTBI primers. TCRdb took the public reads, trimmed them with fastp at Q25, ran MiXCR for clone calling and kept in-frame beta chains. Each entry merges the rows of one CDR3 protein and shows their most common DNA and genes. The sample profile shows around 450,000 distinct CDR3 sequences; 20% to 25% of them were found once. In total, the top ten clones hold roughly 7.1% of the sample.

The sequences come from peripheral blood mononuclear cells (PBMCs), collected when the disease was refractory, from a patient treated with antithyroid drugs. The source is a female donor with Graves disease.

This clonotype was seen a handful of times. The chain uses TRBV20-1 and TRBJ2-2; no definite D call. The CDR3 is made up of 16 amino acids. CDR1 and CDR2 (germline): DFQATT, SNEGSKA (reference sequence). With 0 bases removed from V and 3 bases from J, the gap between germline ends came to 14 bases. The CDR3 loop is CSARDEASEDTGELFF. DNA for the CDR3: TGCAGTGCTAGAGATGAAGCCAGCGAAGACACCGGGGAGCTGTTTTTT.

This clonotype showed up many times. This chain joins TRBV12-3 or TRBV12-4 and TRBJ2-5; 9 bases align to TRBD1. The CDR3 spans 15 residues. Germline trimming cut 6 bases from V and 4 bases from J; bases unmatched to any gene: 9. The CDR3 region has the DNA TGTGCCAGCAGGGCACAGGGGGCGCTGCGAGAGACCCAGTACTTC. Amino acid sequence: CASRAQGALRETQYF.

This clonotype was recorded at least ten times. The CDR3 reads CASSPSDRANTEAFF. For the CDR3, the DNA is TGTGCCAGCAGCCCATCAGACAGGGCGAACACTGAAGCTTTCTTT. This chain connects TRBV28 to TRBJ1-1; 7 positions agree with TRBD1. The germline gives CDR1 MDHEN, CDR2 SYDVKM. There are 15 residues in the CDR3. V shed 6 bases and J 1 base; nucleotides not matched to a gene: 8.

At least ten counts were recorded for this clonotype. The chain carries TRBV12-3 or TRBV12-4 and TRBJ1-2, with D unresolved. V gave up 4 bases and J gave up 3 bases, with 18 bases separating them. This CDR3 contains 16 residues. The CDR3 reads CASSSSGTPTYYGYTF. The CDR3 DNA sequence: TGTGCCAGCAGTTCCTCGGGCACACCTACTTACTATGGCTACACCTTC.

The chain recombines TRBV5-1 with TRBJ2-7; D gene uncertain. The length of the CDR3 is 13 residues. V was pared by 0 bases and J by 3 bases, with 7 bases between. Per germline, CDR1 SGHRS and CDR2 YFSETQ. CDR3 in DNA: TGCGCCAGCAGCTTGGACGACTTCTACGAGCAGTACTTC. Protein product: CASSLDDFYEQYF.

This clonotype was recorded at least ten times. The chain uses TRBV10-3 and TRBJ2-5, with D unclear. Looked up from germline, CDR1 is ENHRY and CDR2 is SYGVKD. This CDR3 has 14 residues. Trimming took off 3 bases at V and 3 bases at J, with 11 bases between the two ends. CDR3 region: CAISDERMEETQYF. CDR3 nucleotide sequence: TGTGCCATCAGTGATGAGAGAATGGAAGAGACCCAGTACTTC.

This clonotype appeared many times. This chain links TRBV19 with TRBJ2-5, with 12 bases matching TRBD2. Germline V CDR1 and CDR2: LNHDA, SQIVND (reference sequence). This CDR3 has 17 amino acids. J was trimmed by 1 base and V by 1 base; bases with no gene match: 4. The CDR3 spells CASSIGQTSGSQETQYF. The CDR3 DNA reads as TGTGCCAGTAGTATAGGACAGACTAGCGGGAGCCAAGAGACCCAGTACTTC.

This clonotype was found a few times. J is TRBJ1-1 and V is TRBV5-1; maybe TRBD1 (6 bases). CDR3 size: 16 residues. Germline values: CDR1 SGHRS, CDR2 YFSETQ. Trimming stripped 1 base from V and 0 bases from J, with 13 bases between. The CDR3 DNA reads TGCGCCAGCAGCTTGCTTGGGGGCGGGTTGAACACTGAAGCTTTCTTT. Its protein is CASSLLGGGLNTEAFF.

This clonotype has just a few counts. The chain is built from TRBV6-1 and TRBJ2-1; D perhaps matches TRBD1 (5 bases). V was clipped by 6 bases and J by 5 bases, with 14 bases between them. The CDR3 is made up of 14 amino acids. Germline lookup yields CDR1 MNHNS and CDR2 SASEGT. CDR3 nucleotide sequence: TGTGCCAGCAGGGACATTTGGCTAAACAATGAGCAGTTCTTC. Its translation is CASRDIWLNNEQFF.

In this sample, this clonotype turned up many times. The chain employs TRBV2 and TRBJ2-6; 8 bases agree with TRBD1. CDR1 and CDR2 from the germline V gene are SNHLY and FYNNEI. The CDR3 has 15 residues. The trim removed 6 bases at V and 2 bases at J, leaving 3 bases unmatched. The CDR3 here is CASSEQGAGANVLTF. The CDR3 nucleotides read TGTGCCAGCAGCGAACAGGGGGCTGGGGCCAACGTCCTGACTTTC.

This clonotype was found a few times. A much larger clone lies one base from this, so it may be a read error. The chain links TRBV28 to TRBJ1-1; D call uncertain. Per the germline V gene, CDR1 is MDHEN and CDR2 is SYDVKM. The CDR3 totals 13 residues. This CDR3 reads CASSLEVHTEASF. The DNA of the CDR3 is TGTGCCAGCAGTTTAGAGGTGCACACTGAAGCTTCCTTT.

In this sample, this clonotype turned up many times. The CDR3 sequence is CASSSSSRAEAFF. The CDR3 DNA reads as TGTGCCAGCAGTTCCTCTTCCAGGGCTGAAGCTTTCTTT. The chain carries TRBV12-3 or TRBV12-4 and TRBJ1-1; weak D call: TRBD1 (5 bases). The CDR3 runs to 13 residues. The germline V and J ends were trimmed by 4 bases and 6 bases, with 12 bases remaining between them.

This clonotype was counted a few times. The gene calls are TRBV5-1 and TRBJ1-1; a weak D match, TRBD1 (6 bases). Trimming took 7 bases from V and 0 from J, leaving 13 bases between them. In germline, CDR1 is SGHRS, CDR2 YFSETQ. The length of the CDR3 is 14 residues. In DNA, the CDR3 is TGCGCCAGCTCCCAACAGGGCTTGAACACTGAAGCTTTCTTT. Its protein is CASSQQGLNTEAFF.

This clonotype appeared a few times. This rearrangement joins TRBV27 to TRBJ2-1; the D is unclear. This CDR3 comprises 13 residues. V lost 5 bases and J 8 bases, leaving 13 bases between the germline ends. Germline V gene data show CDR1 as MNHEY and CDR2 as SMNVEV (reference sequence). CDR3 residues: CASSPARFDEQFF. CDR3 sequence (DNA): TGTGCCAGCAGTCCGGCCCGATTTGATGAGCAGTTCTTC.

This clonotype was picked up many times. The CDR3 protein is CATSDFKGSSYEQYF. The CDR3 nucleotides read TGTGCCACCAGTGATTTCAAGGGTAGCTCCTACGAGCAGTACTTC. This rearrangement joins TRBV24-1 to TRBJ2-7; no clear D gene. V lost 1 base and J lost 0, with 9 bases in between. From germline, CDR1 is KGHDR and CDR2 SFDVKD. CDR3 size: 15 residues.

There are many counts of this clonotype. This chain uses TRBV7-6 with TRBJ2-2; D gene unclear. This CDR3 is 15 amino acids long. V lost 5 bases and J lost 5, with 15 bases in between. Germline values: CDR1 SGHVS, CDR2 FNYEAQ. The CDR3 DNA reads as TGTGCCAGCAGCGCCCCTTTGTACGGGACCGGGGAGCTGTTTTTT. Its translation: CASSAPLYGTGELFF. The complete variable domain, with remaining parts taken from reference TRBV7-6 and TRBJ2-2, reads GAGVSQSPRYKVTKRGQDVALRCDPISGHVSLYWYRQALGQGPEFLTYFNYEAQQDKSGLPNDRFSAERPEGSISTLTIQRTEQRDSAMYRCASSAPLYGTGELFFGEGSRLTVL.

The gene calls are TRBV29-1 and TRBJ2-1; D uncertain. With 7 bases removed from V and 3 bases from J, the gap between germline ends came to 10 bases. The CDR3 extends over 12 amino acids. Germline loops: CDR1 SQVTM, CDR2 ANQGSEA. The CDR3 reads CSGFADYNEQFF. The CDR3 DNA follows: TGCAGCGGGTTCGCGGACTACAATGAGCAGTTCTTC.

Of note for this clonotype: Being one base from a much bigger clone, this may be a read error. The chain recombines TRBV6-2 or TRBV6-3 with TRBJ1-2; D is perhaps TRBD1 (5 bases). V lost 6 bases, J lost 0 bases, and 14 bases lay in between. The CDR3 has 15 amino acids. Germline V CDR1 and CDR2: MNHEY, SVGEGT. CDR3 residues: CASRDGGTANYGYTF. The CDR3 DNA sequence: TGTGCCAGCAGAGACGGAGGGACGGCTAACTATGGCTACACCTTC.

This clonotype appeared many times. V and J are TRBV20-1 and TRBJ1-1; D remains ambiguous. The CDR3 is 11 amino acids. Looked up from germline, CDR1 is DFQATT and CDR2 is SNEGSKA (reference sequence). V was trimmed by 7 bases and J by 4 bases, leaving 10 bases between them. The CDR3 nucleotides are TGCAGTGTATCAGAGGGCACTGAAGCTTTCTTT. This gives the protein CSVSEGTEAFF.

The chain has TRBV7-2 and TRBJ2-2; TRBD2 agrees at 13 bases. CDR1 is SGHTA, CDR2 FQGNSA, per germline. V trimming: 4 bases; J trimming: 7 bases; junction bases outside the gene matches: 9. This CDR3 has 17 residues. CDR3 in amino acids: CASSSTRGLAGSGELFF. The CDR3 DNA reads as TGTGCCAGCAGCTCCACCCGGGGACTAGCGGGGAGCGGGGAGCTGTTTTTT.

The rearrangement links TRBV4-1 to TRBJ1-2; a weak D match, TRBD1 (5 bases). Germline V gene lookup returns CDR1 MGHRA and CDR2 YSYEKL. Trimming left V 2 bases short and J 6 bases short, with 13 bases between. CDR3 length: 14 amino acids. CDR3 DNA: TGCGCCAGCAGCCAAAAAGGGGAAAGTGATGGCTACACCTTC. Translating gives CASSQKGESDGYTF.

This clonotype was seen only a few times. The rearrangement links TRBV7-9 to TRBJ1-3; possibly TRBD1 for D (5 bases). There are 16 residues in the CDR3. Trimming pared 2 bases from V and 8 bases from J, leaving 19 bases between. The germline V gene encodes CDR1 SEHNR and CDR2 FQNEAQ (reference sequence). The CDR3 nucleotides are TGTGCCAGCAGCTTAACCAGGGCTACGGGCGGTTACACCATATATTTT. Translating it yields CASSLTRATGGYTIYF.

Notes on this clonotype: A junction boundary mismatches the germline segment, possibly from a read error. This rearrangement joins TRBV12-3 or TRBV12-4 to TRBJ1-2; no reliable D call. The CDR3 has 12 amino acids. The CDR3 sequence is CASSPENYGYAF. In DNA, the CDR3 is TGTGCCAGCAGTCCTGAGAACTATGGCTACGCCTTC.

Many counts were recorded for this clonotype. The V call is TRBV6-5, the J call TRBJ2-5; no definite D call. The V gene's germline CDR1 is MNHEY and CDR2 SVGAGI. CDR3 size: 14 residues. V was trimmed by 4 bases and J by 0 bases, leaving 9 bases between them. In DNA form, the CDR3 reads TGTGCCAGCAGTTCCTCCCGGTACCAAGAGACCCAGTACTTC. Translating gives CASSSSRYQETQYF.

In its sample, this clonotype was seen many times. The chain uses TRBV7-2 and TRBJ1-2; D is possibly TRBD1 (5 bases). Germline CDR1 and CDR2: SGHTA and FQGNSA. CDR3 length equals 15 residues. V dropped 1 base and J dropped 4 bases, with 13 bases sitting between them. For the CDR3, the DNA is TGTGCCAGCAGCTTAGGTCCGGGGCCCGGCTATGGCTACACCTTC. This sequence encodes CASSLGPGPGYGYTF.

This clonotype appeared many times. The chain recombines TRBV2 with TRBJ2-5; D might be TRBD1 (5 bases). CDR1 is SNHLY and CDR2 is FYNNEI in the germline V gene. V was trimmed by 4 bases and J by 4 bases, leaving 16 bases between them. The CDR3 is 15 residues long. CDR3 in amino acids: CASSGLPGIRETQYF. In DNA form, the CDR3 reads TGTGCCAGCAGTGGGCTCCCAGGGATAAGAGAGACCCAGTACTTC.

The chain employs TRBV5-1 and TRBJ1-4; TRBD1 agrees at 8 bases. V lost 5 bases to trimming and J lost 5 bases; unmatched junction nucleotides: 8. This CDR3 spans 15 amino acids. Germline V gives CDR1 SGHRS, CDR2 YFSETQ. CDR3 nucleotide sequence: TGCGCCAGCAGTCGGACAGGGCCCGAAAATGAAAAACTGTTTTTT. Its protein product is CASSRTGPENEKLFF.

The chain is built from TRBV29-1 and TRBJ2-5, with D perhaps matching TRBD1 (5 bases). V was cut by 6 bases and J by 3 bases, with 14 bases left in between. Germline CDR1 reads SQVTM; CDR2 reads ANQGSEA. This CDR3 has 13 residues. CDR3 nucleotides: TGCAGCGTGCTGCAACAGGTGGAAGAGACCCAGTACTTC. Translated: CSVLQQVEETQYF.

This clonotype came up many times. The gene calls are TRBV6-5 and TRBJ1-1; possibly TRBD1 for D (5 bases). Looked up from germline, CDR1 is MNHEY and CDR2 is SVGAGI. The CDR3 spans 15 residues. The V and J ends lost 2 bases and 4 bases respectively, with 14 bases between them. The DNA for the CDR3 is TGTGCCAGCAGTTACAAGATAGGGACGGTCACTGAAGCTTTCTTT. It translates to CASSYKIGTVTEAFF.

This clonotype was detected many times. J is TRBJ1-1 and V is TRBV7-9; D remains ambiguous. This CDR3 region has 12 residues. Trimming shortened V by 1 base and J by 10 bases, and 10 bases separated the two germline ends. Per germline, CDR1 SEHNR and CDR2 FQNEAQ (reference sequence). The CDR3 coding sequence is TGTGCCAGCAGCTTAGTCAAAGGGTTAGCTTTCTTT. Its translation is CASSLVKGLAFF. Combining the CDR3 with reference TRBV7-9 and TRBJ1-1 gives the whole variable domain DTGVSQNPRHKITKRGQNVTFRCDPISEHNRLYWYRQTLGQGPEFLTYFQNEAQLEKSRLLSDRFSAERPKGSFSTLEIQRTEQGDSAMYLCASSLVKGLAFFGQGTRLTVV.